Presented here are 20 T cell receptor beta chains from one specimen sequenced in a study of blood T cells in healthy people across ages. Alongside a J-beta primer mix, a sample-barcoded 5' primer served in a second PCR lasting about 7 to 11 cycles. TCRdb ran MiXCR on the 5' RACE reads and lists one entry per CDR3 protein. The repertoire consists of more than 1.4 million distinct CDR3 sequences, with around two fifths occurring once and the leading ten covering 6.5% to 10%. Sequencing was done on a sample of blood. These TCRs come from a woman in her late teens or twenties in good health.

This clonotype appeared a single time. A much more abundant neighbour one base away suggests this may be a read error. The J gene is TRBJ2-6, the V gene TRBV29-1; D is undetermined. The V end lost 4 bases, the J end lost 2 bases, and 6 bases lay between the germline ends. Germline V CDR1 and CDR2: SQVTM, ANQGSEA. The CDR3 sequence is 13 residues long. The CDR3 reads CSVASPGANVLTF. CDR3 DNA sequence: TGCAGCGTTGCCTCCCCTGGGGCCAACGTCCTGACTTTC.

This clonotype was seen only a few times. This chain joins TRBV6-1 and TRBJ2-1, with 8 nucleotides matching TRBD2. J gave up 6 bases and V 6 bases, and 10 bases lay outside the gene matches. In germline, CDR1 is MNHNS, CDR2 SASEGT. This CDR3 region has 15 residues. CDR3 DNA: TGTGCCAGCAGGGAGCCGGGACTAGTTGCCAATGAGCAGTTCTTC. Protein sequence: CASREPGLVANEQFF.

The V call is TRBV28, the J call TRBJ1-2; the D gene is possibly TRBD1 (5 bases). CDR3 length: 14 amino acids. V was clipped by 6 bases and J by 4 bases, with 15 bases between them. Germline lookup yields CDR1 MDHEN and CDR2 SYDVKM. The CDR3 is CASSSTTVIYGYTF. The CDR3 DNA reads TGTGCCAGCAGCTCAACGACAGTGATCTATGGCTACACCTTC.

A few counts support this clonotype. The chain couples TRBV4-1 to TRBJ2-7; 7 nucleotides match TRBD1. V shed 0 bases, J shed 2 bases, and the junction held 4 bases outside the gene matches. The CDR3 length is 15 residues. Per germline, CDR1 MGHRA and CDR2 YSYEKL. The CDR3 DNA is TGCGCCAGCAGCCAAGAATCGGGACAGACCTACGAGCAGTACTTC. The encoded protein is CASSQESGQTYEQYF.

The chain links TRBV20-1 to TRBJ2-3; 8 bases align to TRBD2. Germline CDR1 and CDR2: DFQATT and SNEGSKA (reference sequence). V trimming: 3 bases; J trimming: 4 bases; junction bases outside the gene matches: 3. The CDR3 contains 13 residues. CDR3 residues: CSASKTSADTQYF. Written as DNA, the CDR3 is TGCAGTGCTAGCAAGACTAGCGCAGATACGCAGTATTTT.

This clonotype was seen more than once but under ten times. CDR3 coding DNA: TGCGCCAGCAGCCAAGAACTCGCACTAGCCAAAAACATTCAGTACTTC. It specifies CASSQELALAKNIQYF. The chain combines TRBV4-1 with TRBJ2-4; no clear D. The CDR3 runs to 16 residues. The germline V gene has CDR1 MGHRA and CDR2 YSYEKL. V shed 0 bases and J shed 0 bases, with 9 bases lying between them.

The chain carries TRBV11-2 and TRBJ2-7, with 8 bases lining up with TRBD1. The germline gives CDR1 SGHAT, CDR2 FQNNGV. The CDR3 runs 15 residues. V was clipped by 1 base and J by 7 bases; unmatched bases: 9. DNA for the CDR3: TGTGCCAGCAGCTTAGGGACAGGGAACTACAATGAGCAGTACTTC. Encoded protein: CASSLGTGNYNEQYF.

The table lists this clonotype with many counts. J is TRBJ2-3 and V is TRBV25-1, with a possible D match to TRBD1 (5 bases). There are 13 residues in the CDR3. The V end was cut by 8 bases, the J end by 5 bases, with 14 bases between. The germline V gene has CDR1 MGHDK and CDR2 SYGVNS. CDR3 nucleotides: TGTGCCAGCCCCAGGGTCCTTAAAGATACGCAGTATTTT. It translates to CASPRVLKDTQYF.

The chain has TRBV7-2 and TRBJ1-4; 8 bases align to TRBD1. From germline, CDR1 is SGHTA and CDR2 FQGNSA. The CDR3 loop spans 11 amino acids. V lost 4 bases and J lost 13; bases outside the gene matches: 2. CDR3 sequence: CASSSTGALFF. The CDR3 DNA is TGTGCCAGCAGCTCGACAGGGGCACTGTTTTTT.

This clonotype was detected only a few times. The rearrangement links TRBV6-1 to TRBJ2-7; 9 nucleotides line up with TRBD1. Germline V gene data show CDR1 as MNHNS and CDR2 as SASEGT. Losses at the gene ends were 3 bases for V and 5 bases for J; bases not matched to a gene: 11. The CDR3 spans 16 residues. CDR3 DNA sequence: TGTGCCAGCAGTGACAGCGACGGGACAGGGAACCACGAGCAGTACTTC. This gives the protein CASSDSDGTGNHEQYF.

V is TRBV2 and J is TRBJ1-2; D remains unclear. Looked up from germline, CDR1 is SNHLY and CDR2 is FYNNEI. The CDR3 runs 13 residues. Trimming took 7 bases from V and 3 from J, leaving 12 bases between them. The CDR3 nucleotides read TGTGCCAGCATCGTCGGACGGGACTATGGCTACACCTTC. This translates into CASIVGRDYGYTF.

This clonotype was seen a few times. The V call is TRBV29-1, the J call TRBJ2-5, with D tentatively TRBD1 (6 bases). Germline V gene lookup returns CDR1 SQVTM and CDR2 ANQGSEA. Deletions cut 6 bases from V and 5 bases from J, with 13 bases between. CDR3 length equals 12 residues. Here the CDR3 DNA reads TGCAGCGTGGCCTCAGGGGTGGAGACCCAGTACTTC. It translates to CSVASGVETQYF.

The chain has TRBV18 and TRBJ2-5; 7 bases are shared with TRBD1. This CDR3 is 15 amino acids long. Germline CDR1 reads KGHSH; CDR2 reads LQKENI. V was pared by 3 bases and J by 11 bases, with 15 bases of the junction left unmatched. DNA for the CDR3: TGTGCCAGCTCACCGTCCGTGGACAGGTCCAAAGAGCAGTACTTC. This translates into CASSPSVDRSKEQYF.

This clonotype has a handful of counts. This chain links TRBV20-1 with TRBJ2-1; D is uncertain. Germline assignment: CDR1 DFQATT and CDR2 SNEGSKA (reference sequence). This CDR3 is 12 amino acids long. V was trimmed by 3 bases and J by 4 bases, leaving 7 bases between them. The CDR3 nucleotides are TGCAGTGCTAGTATGGCGTACAATGAGCAGTTCTTC. This translates into CSASMAYNEQFF.

The chain recombines TRBV3-1 with TRBJ2-2, with D hard to call. The CDR3 extends over 16 amino acids. Between the trimmed V and J ends, which lost 0 bases and 3 bases, there was a span of 11 bases. Germline V CDR1 and CDR2: LGHDT, YNNKEL (reference sequence). CDR3 DNA sequence: TGTGCCAGCAGCCAAGACGCCTACCAGGACACCGGGGAGCTGTTTTTT. Translated, it gives CASSQDAYQDTGELFF.

This clonotype was counted a few times. This rearrangement joins TRBV20-1 to TRBJ2-3, with TRBD1 as a possible D gene (6 bases). V gave up 3 bases and J gave up 8 bases, with 15 bases separating them. In germline, CDR1 is DFQATT, CDR2 SNEGSKA (reference sequence). CDR3 length: 13 residues. In DNA, the CDR3 is TGCAGTGCTAGGGACTCGACAGGAGGTACGCAGTATTTT. Translating it yields CSARDSTGGTQYF.

Only a few counts were recorded for this clonotype. This chain uses TRBV6-2 or TRBV6-3 with TRBJ1-2; the D gene is possibly TRBD1 (5 bases). The V and J ends lost 5 bases and 4 bases respectively, with 14 bases between them. Germline assignment: CDR1 MNHEY and CDR2 SVGEGT. The CDR3 consists of 14 residues. CDR3 bases: TGTGCCAGCAGTACCGGAAGGGGCTTCTATGGCTACACCTTC. Protein sequence: CASSTGRGFYGYTF.

There are a few counts of this clonotype. The chain employs TRBV12-3 or TRBV12-4 and TRBJ1-4; unclear D gene. V lost 2 bases and J lost 12, with 16 bases in between. The CDR3 is 14 residues long. The CDR3 here is CASSLTGGRKELFF. The CDR3 region has the DNA TGTGCCAGCAGTTTAACCGGAGGGAGGAAGGAACTGTTTTTT.

This chain uses TRBV9 with TRBJ2-1, with 9 bases identical to TRBD2. The J call may not be correct, given that the DNA end is closer to TRBJ2-7. Germline loops: CDR1 SGDLS, CDR2 YYNGEE. CDR3 length: 18 residues. The CDR3 is CASSVARTSGLSYNEQYF. The DNA for the CDR3 is TGTGCCAGCAGCGTAGCTCGTACTAGCGGGCTCTCCTACAATGAGCAGTACTTC.

This clonotype was counted at least ten times. V gene TRBV12-3 or TRBV12-4 combines with J gene TRBJ2-3; tentatively, D is TRBD2 (5 bases). Trimming removed 2 bases from V and 9 bases from J, with 15 bases in between. The CDR3 covers 14 residues. In DNA form, the CDR3 reads TGTGCCAGCAGTTTATTGGCGGGTTCTGACACGCAGTATTTT. Its translation: CASSLLAGSDTQYF.